A single sample is the source of the 31 T cell receptor beta chains below, sequenced in a study of esophageal squamous cell carcinoma under preoperative chemotherapy. TCRdb analysed the PCR reads with MiXCR anew, one entry per CDR3 protein. The sample has approximately 30,000 distinct CDR3 sequences, less than 55% seen once. As for time point: before preoperative PTX-NDP chemotherapy. The sample was taken from a patient given preoperative chemotherapy. Source of these receptors: a human donor with esophageal squamous cell carcinoma. The donor label of this sample is uncertain.

This clonotype was picked up many times. The chain links TRBV12-3 or TRBV12-4 to TRBJ2-1, with 7 bases matching TRBD2. The DNA end is more similar to TRBJ2-7, so the J call may be wrong. CDR3 length equals 14 residues. The CDR3 bases are TGTGCCAGCAGTTTGGGCGGGAGTGTGAACGAGCAGTACTTC. Its protein is CASSLGGSVNEQYF.

For this clonotype: One junction end disagrees with the germline gene, perhaps due to a read error. The rearrangement links TRBV12-3 or TRBV12-4 to TRBJ2-4; TRBD2 matches at 8 bases. This CDR3 region has 16 residues. CDR3 bases: TGTGCCAGCAGTGTAGCGGGGCTGGGAGCCAAAAACATTCAGTATTTC. This encodes CASSVAGLGAKNIQYF.

The chain carries TRBV6-5 and TRBJ2-1; TRBD2 is a possible D gene (5 bases). There are 14 residues in the CDR3. Per the germline V gene, CDR1 is MNHEY and CDR2 is SVGAGI. V was pared by 0 bases and J by 10 bases, with 13 bases between. The CDR3 here is CASSYSAGGGEQFF. Written as DNA, the CDR3 is TGTGCCAGCAGTTACTCAGCAGGAGGCGGCGAGCAGTTCTTC.

To note about this clonotype: The junction does not match germline at one end; this may be a read error. The V gene is TRBV12-3 or TRBV12-4, the J gene TRBJ2-1; D might be TRBD2 (5 bases). This CDR3 comprises 14 residues. This CDR3 reads CASSLSGLYNAQFF. The DNA for the CDR3 is TGTGCCAGCAGTTTGAGTGGACTCTACAATGCGCAGTTTTTT.

The chain employs TRBV7-2 and TRBJ2-1; 10 nucleotides match TRBD1. Per germline, CDR1 SGHTA and CDR2 FQGNSA. J gave up 13 bases and V 2 bases, and 14 bases lay outside the gene matches. This CDR3 spans 16 amino acids. The CDR3 DNA follows: TGTGCCAGCAGCTTAAGTTCGGGACAGGGGAAAAACATTCAGTTCTTC. Its translation: CASSLSSGQGKNIQFF.

As concerns this clonotype: This may come from a read error, since a much larger clone is one base off. The chain couples TRBV6-1 to TRBJ2-1; D not certain. Germline CDR1 and CDR2: MNHNS and SASEGT. The CDR3 runs to 12 residues. Trimming removed 6 bases at V and 10 bases at J, with 13 bases between. The DNA for the CDR3 is TGTGCCAGCAGCCTCGGGCCCACCGAGCAGTTCTTC. Its translation: CASSLGPTEQFF.

The chain links TRBV7-2 to TRBJ2-4, with a weak D call TRBD2 (5 bases). Trimming removed 3 bases from V and 3 bases from J, with 15 bases in between. Germline V lookup: CDR1 SGHTA, CDR2 FQGNSA. The CDR3 covers 16 residues. CDR3 loop: CASSLEVGSVKNIQYF. In nucleotides, the CDR3 is TGTGCCAGCAGCTTGGAGGTGGGCAGTGTCAAAAACATTCAGTACTTC.

This clonotype has a count of ten or more. The chain employs TRBV7-2 and TRBJ2-5; TRBD2 matches 7 bases. The end of the DNA fits TRBJ2-7 better, so the J call may be wrong. Germline-derived CDR1 and CDR2 are SGHTA and FQGNSA. The CDR3 totals 15 residues. CDR3 sequence reads: CASSLMRETIYEQYF. The CDR3 nucleotides read TGTGCCAGCAGCTTGATGCGGGAGACAATCTACGAGCAGTACTTC.

This clonotype was seen only a few times. V usage is TRBV4-1 and J usage is TRBJ2-1; 7 bases match TRBD2. The CDR3 is 13 amino acids. V dropped 3 bases and J dropped 8; count of bases not matched to a gene: 4. Germline CDR1 MGHRA, CDR2 YSYEKL. The CDR3 sequence is CASSQREFDEQFF. The DNA for the CDR3 is TGCGCCAGCAGCCAGCGGGAGTTCGATGAGCAGTTCTTC.

This clonotype has just a few counts. The chain carries TRBV12-3 or TRBV12-4 and TRBJ2-4; D may correspond to TRBD1 or TRBD2 (5 bases each). This CDR3 region has 14 residues. V dropped 11 bases and J dropped 12 bases, with 26 bases sitting between them. In DNA, the CDR3 is TGTGCCTGTACCTCCCCCGGGGCCCAAGACACTCAGTACTTC. Protein sequence: CACTSPGAQDTQYF.

This clonotype was picked up a small number of times. The genes are TRBV28 and TRBJ2-1; 10 positions agree with TRBD1. V lost 7 bases, J lost 5 bases, and 8 bases stayed unmatched. Germline assignment: CDR1 MDHEN and CDR2 SYDVKM. The CDR3 consists of 15 residues. CDR3 coding DNA: TGTGCCAGCAACCCAGACAGGGGGCGGAACAATGAGCAGTTCTTC. As protein: CASNPDRGRNNEQFF. Using reference TRBV28 and TRBJ2-1 for the parts outside the CDR3, the full variable domain is DVKVTQSSRYLVKRTGEKVFLECVQDMDHENMFWYRQDPGLGLRLIYFSYDVKMKEKGDIPEGYSVSREKKERFSLILESASTNQTSMYLCASNPDRGRNNEQFFGPGTRLTVL.

This clonotype was found many times. Given a much more abundant clone one base away, this may be a read error. V is TRBV6-1 and J is TRBJ2-5, with D perhaps TRBD2 (6 bases). The CDR3 sequence is 12 residues long. Deletions cut 10 bases from V and 11 bases from J, with 20 bases between. Germline lookup yields CDR1 MNHNS and CDR2 SASEGT. The chain's CDR3 is CATRDLTNEQYF. The CDR3 coding sequence is TGTGCCACCAGGGACTTAACCAATGAGCAGTACTTC.

J is TRBJ2-3 and V is TRBV20-1; 9 bases match TRBD1. CDR3 length equals 16 residues. V gave up 3 bases and J gave up 2 bases; unmatched junction bases: 9. CDR1 and CDR2 (germline): DFQATT, SNEGSKA (reference sequence). CDR3 residues: CSARVPGQGPTDTQYF. CDR3 DNA sequence: TGCAGTGCTAGGGTCCCGGGACAGGGTCCCACAGATACGCAGTATTTT.

A word on this clonotype: The junction and the germline gene differ at one end; a read error may be behind it. The J gene is TRBJ2-2, the V gene TRBV7-9; D uncertain. The DNA end is a closer match to TRBJ2-3, so the J assignment may be wrong. Germline CDR1 and CDR2: SEHNR and FQNEAQ (reference sequence). This CDR3 spans 15 amino acids. CDR3 DNA sequence: TGTGCCATCAGCCTCCGAGCTGTGAGCACCGGTGCGCAGTATTTT. This encodes CAISLRAVSTGAQYF.

Worth noting for this clonotype: At one end the junction does not follow the germline gene, possibly because of a read error. Here the CDR3 DNA reads TGTGCGGGCCCCCGGGGTTGGGGCACAGATACGCAGTACTTT. Residues: CAGPRGWGTDTQYF. The gene calls are TRBV7-8 and TRBJ2-3; tentatively, D is TRBD1 or TRBD2 (5 bases each). CDR3 length equals 14 residues. CDR1 is SGHVS, CDR2 FQNEAQ, per germline. The variable domain in full, with the rest retrieved from reference TRBV7-8 and TRBJ2-3, is GAGVSQSPRYKVAKRGQDVALRCDPISGHVSLFWYQQALGQGPEFLTYFQNEAQLDKSGLPSDRFFAERPEGSVSTLKIQRTQQEDSAVYLCAGPRGWGTDTQYFGPGTRLTVL.

Turning to this clonotype: Germline is not matched at one junction end, which may reflect a read error. V usage is TRBV7-2 and J usage is TRBJ2-5; 16 bases map to TRBD2. Looked up from germline, CDR1 is SGHTA and CDR2 is FQGNSA. This CDR3 is 15 amino acids long. The DNA for the CDR3 is TGTGTCAGCAGCCCACCGGGACTAGCGGGAGGGGGGCAGTACTTC. Encoded protein: CVSSPPGLAGGGQYF.

This rearrangement joins TRBV7-2 to TRBJ2-1; TRBD1 is a possible D gene (9 bases). The ends were cut back, 5 bases at V and 6 bases at J, with 26 bases in the middle. This CDR3 is 18 amino acids long. In germline, CDR1 is SGHTA, CDR2 FQGNSA. In DNA form, the CDR3 reads TGTGCCAGCAGCCCTGGGACAGGGATGTCTAGCGGGCTCAATGAGCAGTTCTTC. The encoded protein is CASSPGTGMSSGLNEQFF.

Comments on this clonotype: A single base separates this from a much larger clone, so it may be a read error. The chain joins TRBV7-2 to TRBJ2-1, with D possibly being TRBD1 (5 bases). CDR1 is SGHTA and CDR2 is FQGNSA in the germline V gene. The CDR3 loop spans 14 amino acids. V lost 5 bases, J lost 10 bases, and 18 bases lay in between. The CDR3 here is CASSRTHRSYEQFF. The DNA for the CDR3 is TGTGCCAGCAGCCGGACACACCGATCCTACGAGCAGTTCTTC. The variable domain in full, with the rest retrieved from reference TRBV7-2 and TRBJ2-1, is GAGVSQSPSNKVTEKGKDVELRCDPISGHTALYWYRQSLGQGLEFLIYFQGNSAPDKSGLPSDRFSAERTGGSVSTLTIQRTQQEDSAVYLCASSRTHRSYEQFFGPGTRLTVL.

On this clonotype itself: Germline is not matched at one junction end, which may reflect a read error. The chain has TRBV7-9 and TRBJ2-5, with D possibly TRBD2 on 7 matching bases. The length of the CDR3 is 15 residues. CDR1 and CDR2 (germline): SEHNR, FQNEAQ (reference sequence). Here the CDR3 DNA reads TGTGCCGCCGGGGGCGGGGGCGGTTCCGCAGTGACCCAGTACTTT. Translation: CAAGGGGGSAVTQYF.

The chain links TRBV7-6 to TRBJ2-3; maybe TRBD1 (6 bases). Germline CDR1 SGHVS, CDR2 FNYEAQ. Between the trimmed V and J ends, which lost 8 bases and 4 bases, there was a span of 19 bases. The CDR3 extends over 15 amino acids. CDR3 nucleotide sequence: TGTGCCAGCGGCTCCGGAGCCAGGGGCCCAGATACGCAGTATTTT. As protein: CASGSGARGPDTQYF.

J is TRBJ2-1 and V is TRBV12-3 or TRBV12-4; 7 bases line up with TRBD2. The CDR3 sequence is 14 residues long. V dropped 2 bases and J dropped 4; count of bases not matched to a gene: 2. This chain's CDR3 is CASSLTSAYNEQFF. CDR3 DNA: TGTGCCAGCAGTTTAACTAGCGCGTACAATGAGCAGTTCTTC.

Remarks on this clonotype: Here the CDR3 omits its conserved ending phenylalanine or tryptophan, so a read error is the likely source. The DNA is left out, because the CDR3 cannot be placed on it with certainty; the CDR3 is given as TCRdb lists it. The chain's CDR3 is CASSKGLS. The gene calls are TRBV6-4 and TRBJ2-5; the tabulated D call, TRBD2, remains unverified against the DNA. The CDR3 has 8 residues if both end residues are counted. Germline CDR1 and CDR2: MRHNA and SNTAGT.

This clonotype was seen just once. CDR3 bases: TGTGCCAGCAGTGGACTAGCGGGAGCCTTGGAAGGGAATGAGCAGTTCTTC. It translates to CASSGLAGALEGNEQFF. This chain connects TRBV12-3 or TRBV12-4 to TRBJ2-1, with 13 bases matching TRBD2. The CDR3 consists of 17 residues. The V segment lost 5 bases and the J segment 7 bases; nucleotides outside the gene matches: 11.

A remark on this clonotype: As the CDR3 is not closed by the conserved phenylalanine or tryptophan, this likely results from a read error. The chain carries TRBV6-1 and TRBJ2-5; 7 bases fit TRBD2. The germline V gene has CDR1 MNHNS and CDR2 SASEGT. This CDR3 is 15 amino acids long. CDR3 coding DNA: TGTGCCAGCAGTCCCGCCGCGGGAGCGATAGAGTCCCAGTACTTG. This sequence encodes CASSPAAGAIESQYL.

This clonotype was seen repeatedly, ten times or more. The chain carries TRBV6-1 and TRBJ2-1, with D maybe TRBD2 (5 bases). The germline gives CDR1 MNHNS, CDR2 SASEGT. The CDR3 covers 14 residues. Trimming stripped 9 bases from V and 10 bases from J, with 22 bases between. Written as DNA, the CDR3 is TGTGCCAGTAGCGAGACATCCCGCTCCTACGAGCAGTTCTTC. Translation gives CASSETSRSYEQFF.

As regards this clonotype: The junction differs from germline at one of its ends, possibly a read error. The chain's CDR3 is CAISEGTRGSDTQYF. CDR3 nucleotide sequence: TGTGCCATCAGTGAGGGGACACGGGGCTCAGATACCCAGTATTTC. The chain carries TRBV10-3 and TRBJ2-3; the D gene is possibly TRBD1 (6 bases). CDR1 and CDR2 from the germline V gene are ENHRY and SYGVKD. The CDR3 covers 15 residues.

This chain connects TRBV12-3 or TRBV12-4 to TRBJ2-3; a possible D gene is TRBD2 (7 bases). Gene TRBJ2-7 matches the end of the DNA better, so the J call may be wrong. CDR3 size: 15 residues. The CDR3 nucleotides read TGTGCCAGCAGTCCGGATGGGGGGGCCTTTTACGAGCAGTACTTC. It yields the protein CASSPDGGAFYEQYF.

This clonotype has only a few counts. The J gene is TRBJ2-1, the V gene TRBV7-3, with no clear D. The CDR3 spans 12 residues. V shed 2 bases and J shed 6 bases, with 5 bases lying between them. From germline, CDR1 is SGHTA and CDR2 FQGTGA. The CDR3 nucleotides are TGTGCCAGCAGCTTAGAAGGCAATGAGCAGTTCTTC. It translates to CASSLEGNEQFF.

Only a few counts were recorded for this clonotype. This chain joins TRBV12-3 or TRBV12-4 and TRBJ2-5; 12 nucleotides align to TRBD2. V dropped 5 bases and J dropped 5; count of bases not matched to a gene: 12. The CDR3 covers 17 residues. CDR3 loop: CASSVYLAGGPGETQYF. The CDR3 DNA follows: TGTGCCAGCAGTGTATATCTAGCGGGAGGGCCGGGTGAGACCCAGTACTTC.

The chain has TRBV4-1 and TRBJ2-5, with 11 bases aligning to TRBD2. V gave up 1 base and J gave up 5 bases; unmatched junction bases: 3. CDR1 and CDR2 from the germline V gene are MGHRA and YSYEKL. The CDR3 contains 15 residues. The CDR3 sequence is CASSQVAGGKETQYF. The CDR3 coding sequence is TGCGCCAGCAGCCAAGTAGCGGGAGGGAAGGAGACCCAGTACTTC.

This clonotype was recorded at least ten times. The chain couples TRBV6-2 or TRBV6-3 to TRBJ2-5, with D perhaps matching TRBD2 (5 bases). The J call may be mistaken, given a closer DNA end match to TRBJ2-7. Per germline, CDR1 MNHEY and CDR2 SVGEGT. The CDR3 is 12 amino acids. CDR3 protein: CASSDGVHEQYF. The CDR3 region has the DNA TGTGCCAGCAGCGACGGGGTCCACGAGCAGTACTTC.